Below are 17 T cell receptor beta chains sequenced from a single sample in a study of technical replicates of blood from several donors. Only in-frame clones appear in the TCRdb table, and some are missing; sequencing was by immunoSEQ multiplex PCR. The sample consists of tens of thousands of clones, about 89% of them appearing once. Sequenced input: T cells isolated from PBMCs. The receptors were gathered from a human donor in good health.

V gene TRBV10-3 combines with J gene TRBJ1-1; D uncertain. The V end was cut by 6 bases, the J end by 1 base, with 9 bases between. This CDR3 comprises 13 residues. Per germline, CDR1 ENHRY and CDR2 SYGVKD. Here the CDR3 DNA reads TGTGCCATCAGACCGAACACGAACACTGAAGCTTTCTTT. It codes for CAIRPNTNTEAFF.

This chain connects TRBV19 to TRBJ2-3, with TRBD1 as a possible D gene (6 bases). The V gene lost 11 bases and the J gene lost 3 bases, with 24 bases spanning the gap. Germline values: CDR1 LNHDA, CDR2 SQIVND (reference sequence). This CDR3 is built from 16 residues. The CDR3 coding sequence is TGTGCCTACAAAGCCTCCGGGACAAGCAATACAGATACGCAGTATTTT. Encoded protein: CAYKASGTSNTDTQYF.

The V gene is TRBV9, the J gene TRBJ2-2, with 8 bases fitting TRBD2. The V gene end was trimmed by 0 bases and the J gene end by 4 bases; junction bases not matched to a gene: 2. This CDR3 is built from 15 residues. The germline V gene encodes CDR1 SGDLS and CDR2 YYNGEE. In DNA form, the CDR3 reads TGTGCCAGCAGCGTAGTCCGGGAGGGCACCGGGGAGCTGTTTTTT. It encodes CASSVVREGTGELFF. The full variable domain, rest sourced from reference TRBV9 and TRBJ2-2, is DSGVTQTPKHLITATGQRVTLRCSPRSGDLSVYWYQQSLDQGLQFLIQYYNGEERAKGNILERFSAQQFPDLHSELNLSSLELGDSALYFCASSVVREGTGELFFGEGSRLTVL.

The rearrangement joins TRBV6-6 to TRBJ2-1; D is possibly TRBD1 (6 bases). Germline V lookup: CDR1 MNHNY, CDR2 SVGAGI (reference sequence). CDR3 size: 16 residues. The V gene lost 2 bases and the J gene lost 3 bases, with 14 bases spanning the gap. CDR3 in amino acids: CASSYGSDRYYNEQFF. The CDR3 region has the DNA TGTGCCAGCAGTTACGGATCCGACAGGTACTACAATGAGCAGTTCTTC.

The chain is built from TRBV14 and TRBJ1-2, with 10 bases lining up with TRBD1. The V segment lost 5 bases and the J segment 4 bases; nucleotides outside the gene matches: 4. The CDR3 has 14 residues. Germline values: CDR1 SGHDN, CDR2 FVKESK. The CDR3 loop is CASSEGTGVYGYTF. The CDR3 nucleotides are TGTGCCAGCAGCGAAGGGACAGGGGTCTATGGCTACACCTTC.

V usage is TRBV7-8 and J usage is TRBJ2-7, with TRBD2 matching 11 bases. CDR3 length: 15 amino acids. The V gene's germline CDR1 is SGHVS and CDR2 FQNEAQ. V was clipped by 6 bases and J by 0 bases; unmatched bases: 4. CDR3 residues: CASSSLAGGSYEQYF. CDR3 nucleotide sequence: TGTGCCAGCAGTTCCCTAGCGGGAGGCTCCTACGAGCAGTACTTC.

The V and J genes are TRBV28 and TRBJ1-1; 8 bases map to TRBD1. V shed 6 bases, J shed 1 base, and the junction held 4 bases outside the gene matches. The CDR3 extends over 14 amino acids. Germline V gene lookup returns CDR1 MDHEN and CDR2 SYDVKM. CDR3 in amino acids: CASRNRGENTEAFF. The CDR3 nucleotides are TGTGCCAGCAGAAACAGGGGGGAGAACACTGAAGCTTTCTTT.

This clone was counted a few times. This sequence joins TRBV20-1 and TRBJ1-1; D gene unclear. CDR3 length: 11 amino acids. V was trimmed by 1 base and J by 3 bases, leaving 3 bases between them. Germline V gene sequence: CDR1 DFQATT, CDR2 SNEGSKA (reference sequence). The CDR3 loop is CSARADTEAFF. CDR3 nucleotides: TGCAGTGCTAGAGCGGACACTGAAGCTTTCTTT.

The chain recombines TRBV10-2 with TRBJ2-3; 8 positions match TRBD1. Germline V gene data show CDR1 as WSHSY and CDR2 as SAAADI. Trimming removed 2 bases from V and 3 bases from J; junction bases left unmatched: 4. This CDR3 has 15 residues. CDR3 nucleotides: TGCGCCAGCAGTGAGACAGGGGGTTGGACAGATACGCAGTATTTT. It yields the protein CASSETGGWTDTQYF.

This sequence joins TRBV18 and TRBJ2-7; D is perhaps TRBD1 (5 bases). There are 19 residues in the CDR3. V lost 5 bases to trimming and J lost 3 bases, with 29 bases between them. The germline V gene has CDR1 KGHSH and CDR2 LQKENI. The CDR3 nucleotides read TGTGCCAGCTCAGCACGGAGAACTACCGTGGGGAATACAGGCTACGAGCAGTACTTC. This gives the protein CASSARRTTVGNTGYEQYF.

CDR3 sequence reads: CASSESLGLSSYNEQFF. The CDR3 DNA reads TGTGCCAGCAGTGAATCTCTGGGCCTAAGCTCCTACAATGAGCAGTTCTTC. This chain joins TRBV2 and TRBJ2-1; D is undetermined. CDR3 length equals 17 residues. With 2 bases removed from V and 0 bases from J, the gap between germline ends came to 14 bases. CDR1 is SNHLY and CDR2 is FYNNEI in the germline V gene.

This sequence joins TRBV9 and TRBJ2-7, with 8 nucleotides matching TRBD2. V lost 0 bases to trimming and J lost 0 bases; unmatched junction nucleotides: 2. Germline assignment: CDR1 SGDLS and CDR2 YYNGEE. CDR3 length: 15 residues. CDR3 sequence: CASSVGSGSSYEQYF. In DNA, the CDR3 is TGTGCCAGCAGCGTAGGAAGCGGGAGCTCCTACGAGCAGTACTTC.

The chain is built from TRBV4-1 and TRBJ2-3; 11 bases are a match to TRBD2. There are 16 residues in the CDR3. Per germline, CDR1 MGHRA and CDR2 YSYEKL. V was clipped by 1 base and J by 5 bases; unmatched bases: 5. CDR3 protein: CASSQGLLAGGDTQYF. In DNA, the CDR3 is TGCGCCAGCAGCCAAGGTCTGCTAGCGGGAGGAGATACGCAGTATTTT.

This clone appeared once. CDR3 nucleotide sequence: TGCGCCAGCAGCACGGGAAGCCCTAGCACAGATACGCAGTATTTT. It specifies CASSTGSPSTDTQYF. This chain joins TRBV5-1 and TRBJ2-3; weak D call: TRBD2 (5 bases). Germline V CDR1 and CDR2: SGHRS, YFSETQ. Trimming left V 4 bases short and J 0 bases short, with 12 bases between. This CDR3 is built from 15 residues.

The V gene is TRBV28, the J gene TRBJ1-3; D is possibly TRBD1 (6 bases). This CDR3 contains 15 residues. Deletions cut 3 bases from V and 5 bases from J, with 14 bases between. Germline V gene data show CDR1 as MDHEN and CDR2 as SYDVKM. The CDR3 sequence: CASSFLNRVRNTIYF. CDR3 nucleotides: TGTGCCAGCAGTTTTCTCAACAGGGTCAGAAACACCATATATTTT.

This rearrangement joins TRBV11-3 to TRBJ2-5; D unclear. The CDR3 extends over 14 amino acids. Germline assignment: CDR1 SGHNT and CDR2 YENEEA. Trimming shortened V by 5 bases and J by 1 base, and 11 bases separated the two germline ends. The CDR3 spells CASSREVGQETQYF. The CDR3 DNA is TGTGCCAGCAGCCGAGAGGTTGGCCAAGAGACCCAGTACTTC.

This clone was seen only once. The rearrangement joins TRBV7-3 to TRBJ1-2, with D hard to call. The V end lost 1 base, the J end lost 5 bases, and 17 bases lay between the germline ends. The CDR3 contains 16 residues. The germline CDR1 and CDR2 sequences are SGHTA and FQGTGA. This chain's CDR3 is CASSLIESSLRYGYTF. CDR3 coding DNA: TGTGCCAGCAGCTTAATTGAGTCGTCCCTACGGTATGGCTACACCTTC.